Listed below are T cell receptor beta chains from one sample, sequenced in a study of blood T cell repertoires in COVID-19. The method was immunoSEQ multiplex PCR; TCRdb's version includes in-frame clones alone and lacks a portion of them. The sample lists roughly 160,000 clones, about 85% seen once, with less than 6.5% in the top ten. Sequencing input: peripheral blood. The receptors originated from a woman in her forties or fifties with COVID-19, enrolled during active disease. Both conserved end residues are part of each CDR3. The D gene is left open where the match is weak. A clone size is listed for some rows: how often the clone was seen (once, few, many), or a class if it is expanded.

CDR3 DNA,CDR3 protein,V gene,J gene,D gene,clone size
TGCGCAAGCAGGGAGAACAGGGGGCGCAGTGGCTACACCTTC,CASRENRGRSGYTF,TRBV5-1,TRBJ1-2,TRBD1,few
TGTGCCAGCAGCGTTGACCAGGATCTCAATCAGCCCCAGCATTTT,CASSVDQDLNQPQHF,TRBV2,TRBJ1-5,-,-
TGTGCCACCAGTGATTTGAAGGGGGATGAGCAGTTCTTC,CATSDLKGDEQFF,TRBV24-1,TRBJ2-1,-,-
TGTGCCAGCAGTTACGGAACGACAGGGGGCATCGATCAGCCCCAGCATTTT,CASSYGTTGGIDQPQHF,TRBV6-2/TRBV6-3,TRBJ1-5,TRBD1,few
TGTGCCAGCAGCTTGTCTGGAGCCCCCTACGAGCAGTACTTC,CASSLSGAPYEQYF,TRBV7-9,TRBJ2-7,-,-
TGTGCCAGCAGCCCCCCCCCGAGTGAAGCTTTCTTT,CASSPPPSEAFF,TRBV7-9,TRBJ1-1,-,-
TGTGCCAGCAGTTACTCTCCGACAGGGGTCTATGGCTACACCTTC,CASSYSPTGVYGYTF,TRBV6-5,TRBJ1-2,TRBD1,-
TGTGCCAGCCGGGTAAGGTATAGCGGGGGGGCCCATCAAACTGACGCCGAGCAGTACTTC,CASRVRYSGGAHQTDAEQYF,TRBV3-1/TRBV3-2,TRBJ2-7,TRBD2,-
TGTGCCAGCAGCGTAGGGGGACTAGCGGGGGCTCGGGAGCAGTACTTC,CASSVGGLAGAREQYF,TRBV9,TRBJ2-7,TRBD2,-
TGTGCCAGCACCCAAGGGGCTGAAGCTTTCTTT,CASTQGAEAFF,TRBV11-1,TRBJ1-1,-,-
TGTGCCAGTAGGAGACAGAACTCTGGAAACACCATATATTTT,CASRRQNSGNTIYF,TRBV19,TRBJ1-3,-,-
TGTGCCAGCAGCCAAGATCCGACAGGCACCACAGATACGCAGTATTTT,CASSQDPTGTTDTQYF,TRBV3-1/TRBV3-2,TRBJ2-3,-,-
TGTGCCAGCATTTCCCAGTCTTTATCCTACGAGCAGTACTTC,CASISQSLSYEQYF,TRBV28,TRBJ2-7,-,-
TGTGCCAGCAGCTTTGCGACAGGAAGGAACACTGAAGCTTTCTTT,CASSFATGRNTEAFF,TRBV7-9,TRBJ1-1,-,few
TGTGCCATCAGTGAAGTACTAGCGGGGGGCGAGCAGTACTTC,CAISEVLAGGEQYF,TRBV10-3,TRBJ2-7,TRBD2,-
TGCAGCGTCGGACAGGGGGGTTTCGGCACTGAAGCTTTCTTT,CSVGQGGFGTEAFF,TRBV29-1,TRBJ1-1,TRBD1,-
TGTGCCAGCAGCTTCCCATATGCGGGGATTGAAAGCACAGATACGCAGTATTTT,CASSFPYAGIESTDTQYF,TRBV7-9,TRBJ2-3,-,-
TGTGCCAGCAGGAAAACAGGGGGCGGCGCAGATACGCAGTATTTT,CASRKTGGGADTQYF,TRBV28,TRBJ2-3,TRBD1,-
TGTGCCAGCTCACCAGTAAGCGGGGGGAATGAGCAGTTCTTC,CASSPVSGGNEQFF,TRBV18,TRBJ2-1,TRBD2,once
TGTGCCAGCTCACTTCTTGTGCAGGCCTCCTACAATGAGCAGTTCTTC,CASSLLVQASYNEQFF,TRBV18,TRBJ2-1,-,few
TGTGCTAGTGGTTGGGACAGTCCTAGGAGCGGGGAGCTGTTTTTT,CASGWDSPRSGELFF,TRBV12-5,TRBJ2-2,TRBD1,-
TGTGCCAGCTCTCTGCGACAGGAAGAGACCCAGTACTTC,CASSLRQEETQYF,TRBV18,TRBJ2-5,-,once
TGTGCCAGCATTCAGGGGGACTATGGCTACACCTTC,CASIQGDYGYTF,TRBV6-6,TRBJ1-2,TRBD1,once
TGTGCCAGCAGACGACAGAAAGATGGCTACACCTTC,CASRRQKDGYTF,TRBV12-3/TRBV12-4,TRBJ1-2,-,-
TGTGCCAGCAGTCGAGACACTGCGGGGGCCAACGTCCTGACTTTC,CASSRDTAGANVLTF,TRBV27,TRBJ2-6,-,-
TGTGCCAGCAGCCAACGGACTAGCGGGGGAATATTATACAATGAGCAGTTCTTC,CASSQRTSGGILYNEQFF,TRBV4-2,TRBJ2-1,TRBD2,-